Sequencing of this T cell receptor beta chain was carried out in a study of T cells in localized non-small cell lung cancer. Concerning this clone itself: The antigen is undetermined.

Clones were read by immunoSEQ multiplex PCR, and TCRdb kept only the in-frame ones, dropping some. The repertoire includes about 20,000 clones, approximately 90% of them detected once, and about 7% sits in the top ten. This CDR3 is 15 amino acids long. In germline, CDR1 is MNHNS, CDR2 SASEGT. With 6 bases removed from V and 4 bases from J, the gap between germline ends came to 15 bases. General study findings and limits: Turning up in adjacent lung were a median roughly 59 of the top 100 tumor clones. Only one tumor region went through sequencing, so heterogeneity may still be there. Uninvolved adjacent lung had the highest recorded T cell clonality, with tumor below it.

The sequencing used peripheral blood, collected before any cancer treatment. V gene TRBV6-1 combines with J gene TRBJ1-4; possible D gene TRBD1, 6 bases. The TCR sequence derives from an older male donor with stage I squamous cell lung carcinoma. The CDR3 spells CASRGAWGLNEKLFF. CDR3 in DNA: TGTGCCAGCAGGGGGGCGTGGGGACTTAATGAAAAACTGTTTTTT.